This T cell receptor beta chain emerged from a study of patients and donors after allogeneic stem cell transplantation. MiXCR, run by TCRdb on the RT-PCR reads, gives a single entry per CDR3 protein. This table has some 880,000 distinct CDR3 sequences, 15% to 20% appearing once. V was pared by 2 bases and J by 2 bases, with 9 bases of the junction left unmatched. Germline lookup yields CDR1 KGHSH and CDR2 LQKENI. This CDR3 is built from 16 residues. The clonotype originates from a human donor who was either an allogeneic HSCT recipient or a stem cell or donor lymphocyte infusion donor (not recorded which). It is not recorded whose cells these are; they may come from a transplant donor. The sequenced sample was blood, either unsorted or a sorted T cell fraction (not recorded which). The chain uses TRBV18 and TRBJ2-7; TRBD1 matches at 7 bases. CDR3 region: CASSPKQGPVPYEQYF. The CDR3 nucleotides are TGTGCCAGCTCACCAAAACAGGGGCCTGTACCCTACGAGCAGTACTTC.